This T cell receptor beta chain derives from a study of blood T cell repertoires in COVID-19. As for the study in general: Spain, Italy and the United States supplied samples that represented acute and convalescent COVID-19.

This clone was counted between two and nine times. Profiled with immunoSEQ multiplex PCR; TCRdb holds only in-frame clones, not every one. The data show about 56,000 clones, around 84% seen once. Sequenced input: peripheral blood. This clonotype was sampled from an elderly woman with acute or convalescent COVID-19.

The CDR3 DNA reads as TGTGCCAGCAGGAGGAGAGAGACCCAGTACTTC. Encoded protein: CASRRRETQYF. The chain recombines TRBV6-5 with TRBJ2-5; no definite D call. The CDR3 covers 11 residues. V shed 6 bases and J shed 4 bases, with 6 bases lying between them. The germline V gene encodes CDR1 MNHEY and CDR2 SVGAGI.